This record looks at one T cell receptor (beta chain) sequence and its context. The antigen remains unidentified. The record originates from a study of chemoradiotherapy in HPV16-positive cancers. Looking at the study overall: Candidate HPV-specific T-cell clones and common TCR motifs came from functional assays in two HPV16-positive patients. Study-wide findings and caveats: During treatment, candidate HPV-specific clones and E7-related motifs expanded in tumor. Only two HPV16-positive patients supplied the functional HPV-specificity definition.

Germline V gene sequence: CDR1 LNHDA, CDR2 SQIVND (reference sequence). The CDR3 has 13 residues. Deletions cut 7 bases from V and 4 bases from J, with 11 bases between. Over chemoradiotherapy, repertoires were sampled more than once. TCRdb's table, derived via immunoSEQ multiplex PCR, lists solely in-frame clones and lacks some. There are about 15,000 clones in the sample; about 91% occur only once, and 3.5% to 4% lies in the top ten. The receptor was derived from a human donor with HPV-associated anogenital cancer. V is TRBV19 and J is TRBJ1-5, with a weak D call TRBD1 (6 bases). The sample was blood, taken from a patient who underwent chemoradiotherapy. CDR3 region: CASTTGWNQPQHF. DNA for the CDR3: TGTGCCAGTACTACAGGGTGGAATCAGCCCCAGCATTTT.